This TCR beta chain was retrieved from a study of cytomegalovirus exposure and HLA in healthy donors. Study-wide results and limits: Sequencing likely generated an artifact that appeared as a cluster of highly shared sequence variants. In vitro experiments confirmed that three CMV-associated chains were specific for CMV antigens. Some TCR beta chains (approximately 180 of them) were listed as cytomegalovirus-associated. Most TCR beta V segments were productive about 87% or about 30% of the time in an earlier analysis.

CDR1 is MNHNS, CDR2 SASEGT, per germline. J gave up 13 bases and V 4 bases, and 7 bases lay outside the gene matches. The CDR3 has 12 amino acids. This clone was detected only once. The antigen is unknown. The study ran its PCR with 60 Vbeta and 13 Jbeta primers. Sequencing was performed with immunoSEQ multiplex PCR; in TCRdb, only in-frame clones are kept and a portion is missing. The table has around 100,000 clones, under 85% seen once. Input material: PBMCs. This sequence joins TRBV6-1 and TRBJ2-1; 7 bases are shared with TRBD1. The receptor comes from a woman in her thirties or forties in good health and CMV-seronegative. CDR3 in amino acids: CASSGWDSFQFF. In nucleotides, the CDR3 is TGTGCCAGCAGTGGATGGGACAGCTTTCAGTTCTTC.